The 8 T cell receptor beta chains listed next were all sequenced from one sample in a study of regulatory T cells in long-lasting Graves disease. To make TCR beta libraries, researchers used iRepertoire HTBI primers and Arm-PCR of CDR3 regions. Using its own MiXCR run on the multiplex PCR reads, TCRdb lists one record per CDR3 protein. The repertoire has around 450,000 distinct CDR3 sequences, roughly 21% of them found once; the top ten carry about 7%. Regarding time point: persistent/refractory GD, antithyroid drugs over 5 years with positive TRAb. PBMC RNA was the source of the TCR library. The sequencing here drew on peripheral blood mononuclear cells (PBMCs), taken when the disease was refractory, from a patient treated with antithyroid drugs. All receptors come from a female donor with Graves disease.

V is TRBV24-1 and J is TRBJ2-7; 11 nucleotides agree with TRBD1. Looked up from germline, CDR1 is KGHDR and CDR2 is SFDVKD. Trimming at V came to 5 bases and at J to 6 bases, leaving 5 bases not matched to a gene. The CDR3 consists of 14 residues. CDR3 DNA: TGTGCCACCAGTGGGGGGGGACAGGGGGGCGAGCAGTACTTC. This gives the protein CATSGGGQGGEQYF.

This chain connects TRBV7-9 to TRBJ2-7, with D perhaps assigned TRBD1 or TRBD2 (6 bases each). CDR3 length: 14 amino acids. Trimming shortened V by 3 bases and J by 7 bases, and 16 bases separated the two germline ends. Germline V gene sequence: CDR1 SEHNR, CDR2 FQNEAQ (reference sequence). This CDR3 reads CASSFEITGREQYF. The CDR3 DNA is TGTGCCAGCAGCTTCGAAATTACAGGGAGGGAGCAGTACTTC. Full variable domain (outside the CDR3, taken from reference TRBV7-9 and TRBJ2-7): DTGVSQNPRHKITKRGQNVTFRCDPISEHNRLYWYRQTLGQGPEFLTYFQNEAQLEKSRLLSDRFSAERPKGSFSTLEIQRTEQGDSAMYLCASSFEITGREQYFGPGTRLTVT.

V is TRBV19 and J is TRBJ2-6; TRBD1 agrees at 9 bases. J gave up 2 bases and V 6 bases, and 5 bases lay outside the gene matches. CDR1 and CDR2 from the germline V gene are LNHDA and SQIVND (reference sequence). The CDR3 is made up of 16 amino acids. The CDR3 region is CASRDRGAAGANVLTF. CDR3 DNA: TGTGCCAGTAGGGACAGGGGAGCGGCTGGGGCCAACGTCCTGACTTTC. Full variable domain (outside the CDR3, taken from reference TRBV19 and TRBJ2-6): DGGITQSPKYLFRKEGQNVTLSCEQNLNHDAMYWYRQDPGQGLRLIYYSQIVNDFQKGDIAEGYSVSREKKESFPLTVTSAQKNPTAFYLCASRDRGAAGANVLTFGAGSRLTVL.

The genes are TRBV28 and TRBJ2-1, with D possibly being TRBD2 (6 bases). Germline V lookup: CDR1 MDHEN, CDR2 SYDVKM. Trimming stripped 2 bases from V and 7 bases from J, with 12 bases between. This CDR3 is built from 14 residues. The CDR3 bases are TGTGCCAGCAGTTTAGGTGGGGGGAGGAATGAGCAGTTCTTC. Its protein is CASSLGGGRNEQFF.

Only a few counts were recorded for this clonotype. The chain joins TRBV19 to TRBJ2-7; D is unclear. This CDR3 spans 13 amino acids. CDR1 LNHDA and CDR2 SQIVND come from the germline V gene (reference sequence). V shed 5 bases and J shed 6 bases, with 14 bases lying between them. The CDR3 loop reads CASSAGPFGEQYF. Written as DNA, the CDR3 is TGTGCCAGTAGTGCCGGGCCCTTTGGCGAGCAGTACTTC.

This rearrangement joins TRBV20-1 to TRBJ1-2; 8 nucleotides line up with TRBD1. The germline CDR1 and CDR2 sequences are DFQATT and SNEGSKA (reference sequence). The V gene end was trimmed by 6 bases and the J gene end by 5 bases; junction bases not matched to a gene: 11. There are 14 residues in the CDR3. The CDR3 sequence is CSAKLQGAGYGYTF. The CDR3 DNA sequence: TGCAGTGCCAAACTCCAGGGGGCGGGTTATGGCTACACCTTC.

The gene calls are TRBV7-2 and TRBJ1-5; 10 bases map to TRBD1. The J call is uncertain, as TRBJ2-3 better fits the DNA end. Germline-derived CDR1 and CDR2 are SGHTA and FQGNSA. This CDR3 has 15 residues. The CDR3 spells CASSQWTGGHQPQYF. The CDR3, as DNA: TGTGCCAGCAGCCAGTGGACAGGGGGTCATCAGCCCCAGTATTTT.

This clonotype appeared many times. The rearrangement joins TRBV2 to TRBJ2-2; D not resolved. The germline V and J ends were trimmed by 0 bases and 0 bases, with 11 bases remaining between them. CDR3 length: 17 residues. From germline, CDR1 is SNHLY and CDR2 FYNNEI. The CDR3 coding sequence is TGTGCCAGCAGTGAAGCGCTTCTTGCCGCGAACACCGGGGAGCTGTTTTTT. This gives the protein CASSEALLAANTGELFF. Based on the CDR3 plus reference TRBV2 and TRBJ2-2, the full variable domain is EPEVTQTPSHQVTQMGQEVILRCVPISNHLYFYWYRQILGQKVEFLVSFYNNEISEKSEIFDDQFSVERPDGSNFTLKIRSTKLEDSAMYFCASSEALLAANTGELFFGEGSRLTVL.